The entry that follows covers one T cell receptor beta chain sequence. These data come from a study of blood T cell repertoires in COVID-19. Sequenced by immunoSEQ multiplex PCR; TCRdb stores in-frame clones only, minus some. The sample lists approximately 120,000 clones; around 82% were seen once. The V and J ends lost 5 bases and 10 bases, in that order; junction bases with no gene match: 2. Per the germline V gene, CDR1 is SGHAT and CDR2 is FQNNGV. This CDR3 comprises 12 residues. Input material: peripheral blood. The receptor was derived from an older man with active or convalescent COVID-19. The genes are TRBV11-2 and TRBJ2-1; 10 bases agree with TRBD2. CDR3 residues: CASSRAGGEQFF. CDR3 DNA: TGTGCCAGCAGCCGAGCGGGGGGGGAGCAGTTCTTC.